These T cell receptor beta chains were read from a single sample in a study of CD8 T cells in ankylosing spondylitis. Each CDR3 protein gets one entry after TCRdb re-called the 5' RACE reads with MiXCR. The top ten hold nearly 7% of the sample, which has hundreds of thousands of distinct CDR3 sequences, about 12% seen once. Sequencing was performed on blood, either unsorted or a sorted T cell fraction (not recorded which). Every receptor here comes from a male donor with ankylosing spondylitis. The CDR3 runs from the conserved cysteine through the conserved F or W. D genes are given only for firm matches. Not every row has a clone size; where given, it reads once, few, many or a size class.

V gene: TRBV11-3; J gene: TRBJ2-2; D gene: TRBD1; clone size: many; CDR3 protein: CASSRDRSNTGELFF; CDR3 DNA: TGTGCCAGCAGCCGGGACAGGTCGAACACCGGGGAGCTGTTTTTT
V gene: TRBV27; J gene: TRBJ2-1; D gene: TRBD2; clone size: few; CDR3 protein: CASSPWTSGTYNEQFF; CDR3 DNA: TGTGCCAGCAGTCCCTGGACTAGCGGGACATACAATGAGCAGTTCTTC
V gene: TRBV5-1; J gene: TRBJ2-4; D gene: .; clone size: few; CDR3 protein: CASSLEPDKNIQYF; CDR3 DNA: TGCGCCAGCAGCTTGGAGCCAGACAAAAACATTCAGTACTTC
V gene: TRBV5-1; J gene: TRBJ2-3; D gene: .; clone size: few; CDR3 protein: CASSLGLAGGGVDTQYF; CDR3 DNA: TGCGCCAGCAGCTTGGGACTAGCAGGGGGCGGAGTAGATACGCAGTATTTT
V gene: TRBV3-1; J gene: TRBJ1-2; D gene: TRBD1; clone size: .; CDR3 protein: CASSQWDSSNYGYTF; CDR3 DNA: TGTGCCAGCAGCCAATGGGACAGTTCCAACTATGGCTACACCTTC
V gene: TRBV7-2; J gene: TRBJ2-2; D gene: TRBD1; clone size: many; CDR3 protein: CASSPRYGTETGELFF; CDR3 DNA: TGTGCCAGCAGCCCCCGATATGGGACAGAAACCGGGGAGCTGTTTTTT
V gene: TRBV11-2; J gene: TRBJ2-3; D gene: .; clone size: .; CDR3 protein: CASSPAASTDTQYF; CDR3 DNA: TGTGCCAGCAGCCCAGCGGCTAGCACAGATACGCAGTATTTT
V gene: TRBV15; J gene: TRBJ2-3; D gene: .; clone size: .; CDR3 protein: CATNVDSASNTQYF; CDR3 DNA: TGTGCCACCAACGTGGATAGCGCGTCGAATACGCAGTATTTT
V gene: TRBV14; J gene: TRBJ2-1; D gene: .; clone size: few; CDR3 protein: CASGRARGGEQFF; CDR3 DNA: TGTGCCAGCGGCCGGGCCCGGGGTGGGGAGCAGTTCTTC
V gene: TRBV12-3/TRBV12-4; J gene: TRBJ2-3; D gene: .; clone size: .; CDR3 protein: CAVRTAAGDTQYF; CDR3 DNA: TGTGCCGTACGGACAGCCGCAGGAGATACGCAGTATTTT
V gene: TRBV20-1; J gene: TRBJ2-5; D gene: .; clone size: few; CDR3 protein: CSASSGVGQETQYF; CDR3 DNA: TGCAGTGCTAGTTCCGGGGTGGGGCAAGAGACCCAGTACTTC
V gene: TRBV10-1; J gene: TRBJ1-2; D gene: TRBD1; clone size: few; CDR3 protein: CASSPGQGVGYTF; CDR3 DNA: TGCGCCAGCAGCCCGGGACAGGGTGTTGGCTACACCTTC
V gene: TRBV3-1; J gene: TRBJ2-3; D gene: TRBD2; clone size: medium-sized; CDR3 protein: CASSQDPADAGGVDTQYF; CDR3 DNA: TGTGCCAGCAGCCAAGATCCGGCTGACGCGGGAGGGGTAGATACGCAGTATTTT
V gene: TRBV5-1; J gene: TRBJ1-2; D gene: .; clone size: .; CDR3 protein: CASRSQENYGYTF; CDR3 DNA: TGCGCCAGCAGGTCACAGGAAAACTATGGCTACACCTTC
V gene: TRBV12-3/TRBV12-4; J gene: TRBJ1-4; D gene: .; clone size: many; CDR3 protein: CASSPRAAGGEKLFF; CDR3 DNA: TGTGCCAGCAGTCCCCGGGCGGCCGGTGGGGAAAAACTGTTTTTT
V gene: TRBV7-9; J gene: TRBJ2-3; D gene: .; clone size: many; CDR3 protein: CASSSRGGGTDTQYF; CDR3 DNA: TGTGCCAGCAGCTCAAGAGGGGGAGGAACAGATACGCAGTATTTT
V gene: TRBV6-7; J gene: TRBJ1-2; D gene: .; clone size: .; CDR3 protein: CASRTRGNINYGYTF; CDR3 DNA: TGTGCCAGTAGGACAAGGGGAAACATTAACTATGGCTACACCTTC
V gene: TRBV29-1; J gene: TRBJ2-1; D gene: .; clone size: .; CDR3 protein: CSVERGAGPIDEQFF; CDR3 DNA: TGCAGCGTTGAAAGAGGGGCGGGCCCCATCGATGAGCAGTTCTTC
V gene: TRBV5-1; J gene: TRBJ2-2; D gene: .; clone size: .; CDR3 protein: CASSLAGGQKTGELFF; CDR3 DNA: TGCGCCAGCAGCTTGGCGGGCGGACAGAAGACCGGGGAGCTGTTTTTT
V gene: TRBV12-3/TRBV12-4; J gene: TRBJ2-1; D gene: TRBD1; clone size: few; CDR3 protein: CASSFGTGVREQFF; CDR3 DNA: TGTGCCAGCAGTTTCGGGACAGGGGTCCGTGAGCAGTTCTTC
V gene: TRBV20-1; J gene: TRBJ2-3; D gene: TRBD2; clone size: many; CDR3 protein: CSARDWGTSGYTDTQYF; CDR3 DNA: TGCAGTGCTAGAGATTGGGGGACTAGCGGATACACAGATACGCAGTATTTT
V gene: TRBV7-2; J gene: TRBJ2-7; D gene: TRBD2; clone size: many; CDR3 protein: CASSPGRAPWDEQYF; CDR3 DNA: TGTGCCAGCAGCCCCGGGAGGGCCCCCTGGGACGAGCAGTACTTC
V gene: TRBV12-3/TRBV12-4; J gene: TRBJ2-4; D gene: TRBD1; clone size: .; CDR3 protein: CASRRQGAGLAKNIQYF; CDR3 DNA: TGTGCCAGCAGACGACAGGGAGCAGGACTAGCCAAAAACATTCAGTACTTC
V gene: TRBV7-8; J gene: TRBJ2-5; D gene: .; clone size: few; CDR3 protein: CASSLRDNQETQYF; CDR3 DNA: TGTGCCAGCAGCTTAAGGGACAACCAAGAGACCCAGTACTTC
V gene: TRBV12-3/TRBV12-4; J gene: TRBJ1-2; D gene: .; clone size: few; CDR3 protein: CASSLRHRADLVF; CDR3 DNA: TGTGCCAGCAGTTTAAGGCACCGTGCCGATCTAGTCTTC
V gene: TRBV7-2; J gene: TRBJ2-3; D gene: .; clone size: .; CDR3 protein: CASSPPGLVGTQYF; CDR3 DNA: TGTGCCAGCAGCCCCCCCGGGCTAGTGGGTACGCAGTATTTT
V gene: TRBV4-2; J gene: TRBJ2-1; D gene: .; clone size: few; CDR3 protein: CASSPALRAGSYNEQFF; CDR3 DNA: TGTGCCAGCAGCCCGGCCCTCCGAGCCGGCTCCTACAATGAGCAGTTCTTC
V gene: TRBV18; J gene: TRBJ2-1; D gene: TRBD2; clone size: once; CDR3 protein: CASSPSSGREHEQFF; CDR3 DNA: TGTGCCAGCTCACCGTCCAGCGGGAGGGAGCATGAGCAGTTCTTC
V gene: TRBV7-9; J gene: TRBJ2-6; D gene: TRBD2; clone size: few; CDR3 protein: CASSSPPGLAGVIGANVLTF; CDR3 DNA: TGTGCCAGCAGCTCACCCCCGGGACTAGCGGGAGTTATTGGGGCCAACGTCCTGACTTTC
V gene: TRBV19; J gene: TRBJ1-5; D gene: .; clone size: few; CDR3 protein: CASSVDLNQPQHF; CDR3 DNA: TGTGCCAGTAGTGTCGACCTGAATCAGCCCCAGCATTTT
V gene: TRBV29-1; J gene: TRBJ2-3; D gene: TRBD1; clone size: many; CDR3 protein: CSVEGGTGVTDTQYF; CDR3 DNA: TGCAGCGTTGAAGGGGGGACAGGGGTCACAGATACGCAGTATTTT
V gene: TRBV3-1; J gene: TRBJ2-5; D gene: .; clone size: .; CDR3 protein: CASSRQGPGHQYF; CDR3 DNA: TGTGCCAGCAGCCGGCAAGGTCCTGGACACCAGTACTTC
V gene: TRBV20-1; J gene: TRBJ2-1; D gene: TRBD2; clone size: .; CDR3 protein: CSARDPIAGGPGGEQFF; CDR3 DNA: TGCAGTGCTAGAGACCCTATAGCGGGAGGGCCTGGTGGTGAGCAGTTCTTC
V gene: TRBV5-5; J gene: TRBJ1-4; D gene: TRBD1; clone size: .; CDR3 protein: CASSSRLTGATNEKLFF; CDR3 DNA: TGTGCCAGCAGCTCGCGCCTAACAGGGGCAACTAATGAAAAACTGTTTTTT
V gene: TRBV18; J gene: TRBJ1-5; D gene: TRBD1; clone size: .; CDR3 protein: CASSPELGQGAQPQHF; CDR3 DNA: TGTGCCAGCTCACCCGAACTAGGACAGGGGGCACAGCCCCAGCATTTT
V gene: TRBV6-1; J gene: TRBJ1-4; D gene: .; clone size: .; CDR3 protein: CASSDPGAATNEKLFF; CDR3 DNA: TGTGCCAGCAGTGACCCCGGGGCAGCAACTAATGAAAAACTGTTTTTT
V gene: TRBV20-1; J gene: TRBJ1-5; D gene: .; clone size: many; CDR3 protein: CSASLGGGNQPQHF; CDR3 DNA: TGCAGTGCTAGCCTGGGCGGTGGCAATCAGCCCCAGCATTTT
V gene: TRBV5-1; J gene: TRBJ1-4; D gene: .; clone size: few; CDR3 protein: CASSLEWIAANEKLFF; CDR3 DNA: TGCGCCAGCAGCTTGGAATGGATCGCGGCTAATGAAAAACTGTTTTTT
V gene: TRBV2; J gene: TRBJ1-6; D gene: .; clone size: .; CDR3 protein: CASSERGGRWNNSPLHF; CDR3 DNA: TGTGCCAGCAGTGAGAGGGGCGGCCGATGGAACAATTCACCCCTCCACTTT
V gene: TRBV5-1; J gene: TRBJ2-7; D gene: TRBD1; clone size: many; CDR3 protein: CASSLARQGAYEQYF; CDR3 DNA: TGCGCCAGCAGCTTGGCACGTCAGGGGGCCTACGAGCAGTACTTC
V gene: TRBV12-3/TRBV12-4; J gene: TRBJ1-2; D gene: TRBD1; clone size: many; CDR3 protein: CASSPSDRSLYGYTF; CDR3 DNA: TGTGCCAGCAGTCCTTCGGACAGGAGTCTCTATGGCTACACCTTC
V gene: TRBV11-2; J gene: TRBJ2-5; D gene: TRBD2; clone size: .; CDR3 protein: CASSLGAVAGGVMETQYF; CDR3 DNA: TGTGCCAGCAGCTTAGGAGCTGTGGCGGGAGGGGTTATGGAGACCCAGTACTTC
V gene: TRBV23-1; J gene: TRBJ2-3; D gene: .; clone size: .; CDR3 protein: CASAPGEGTQYF; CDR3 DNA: TGCGCCAGCGCACCAGGGGAGGGGACGCAGTATTTT
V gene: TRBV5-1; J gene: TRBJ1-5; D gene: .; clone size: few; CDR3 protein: CASSLEGQGDQPQHF; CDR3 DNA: TGCGCCAGCAGCTTGGAAGGTCAAGGGGATCAGCCCCAGCATTTT
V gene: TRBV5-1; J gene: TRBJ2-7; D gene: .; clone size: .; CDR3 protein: CASSLAPGGGSYEQYF; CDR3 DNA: TGCGCCAGCAGCTTGGCCCCGGGGGGCGGGTCGTACGAGCAGTACTTC
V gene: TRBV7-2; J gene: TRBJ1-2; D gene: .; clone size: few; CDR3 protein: CASSLKGGLPNYGYTF; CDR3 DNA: TGTGCCAGCAGCTTAAAAGGGGGGCTCCCTAACTATGGCTACACCTTC
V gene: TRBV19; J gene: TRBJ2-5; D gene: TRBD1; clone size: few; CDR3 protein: CASSIRQGLQETQYF; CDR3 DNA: TGTGCCAGTAGTATCCGACAGGGGCTCCAAGAGACCCAGTACTTC
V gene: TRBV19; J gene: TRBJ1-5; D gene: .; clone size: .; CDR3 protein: CASSIVRQGVGQPQHF; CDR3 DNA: TGTGCCAGTAGTATCGTCAGGCAGGGTGTAGGTCAGCCCCAGCATTTT
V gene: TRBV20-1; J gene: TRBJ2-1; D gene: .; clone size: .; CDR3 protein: CSAVMGLSSYNEQFF; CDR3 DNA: TGCAGTGCCGTGATGGGGCTTAGCTCCTACAATGAGCAGTTCTTC
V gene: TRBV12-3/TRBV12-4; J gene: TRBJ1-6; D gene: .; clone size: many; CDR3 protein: CASSLAVNSPLHF; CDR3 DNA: TGTGCCAGCAGTTTAGCCGTGAATTCACCCCTCCACTTT
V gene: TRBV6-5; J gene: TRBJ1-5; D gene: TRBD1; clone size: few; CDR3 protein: CASSSTGVSNQPQHF; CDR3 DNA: TGTGCCAGCAGTTCGACAGGGGTGAGCAATCAGCCCCAGCATTTT
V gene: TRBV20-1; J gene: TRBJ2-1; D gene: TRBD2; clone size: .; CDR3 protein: CSARPHSGTSVGEQFF; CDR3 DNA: TGCAGTGCTAGACCCCATTCCGGGACTAGTGTGGGCGAGCAGTTCTTC
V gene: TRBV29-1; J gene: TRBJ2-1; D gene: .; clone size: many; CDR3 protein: CSVEVREGNEQFF; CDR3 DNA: TGCAGCGTTGAAGTCCGGGAAGGCAATGAGCAGTTCTTC